Below are 6 T cell receptor beta chains sequenced from a single sample in a study of T cell clusters in autoimmune cytopenias. TRB rearrangements were amplified by touch-down multiplex PCR with mixed TRB-A/B primers. TCRdb reworked the multiplex PCR reads into one entry per CDR3 protein, no DNA. Its table records approximately 1,500 distinct CDR3 sequences. TRB amplification used approximately 250 ng of peripheral blood genomic DNA. The specimen was peripheral blood. The receptor set was obtained from a human donor with an autoimmune cytopenia or autoimmune hepatitis (not recorded which).

In terms of frequency, this clonotype is medium-sized (0.01 to 0.1%). The CDR3: CSASRLAGYNEQFF. The gene calls are TRBV20-1 and TRBJ2-1; TCRdb names TRBD2, which stays unverified in the absence of DNA. This CDR3 is 14 amino acids long. CDR1 DFQATT and CDR2 SNEGSKA come from the germline V gene (reference sequence).

According to its frequency, this clonotype is medium-sized. V and J are TRBV7-2 and TRBJ2-5; lacking DNA, the TRBD2 call made by TCRdb goes unchecked. The germline gives CDR1 SGHTA, CDR2 FQGNSA. The CDR3 has 14 residues. The chain's CDR3 is CASSLFSSEKTQYF.

V and J are TRBV5-4 and TRBJ2-6; TCRdb names TRBD1, which stays unverified in the absence of DNA. The CDR3 is 17 amino acids. Looked up from germline, CDR1 is SGHNT and CDR2 is YYREEE (reference sequence). CDR3 sequence reads: CASSFGGRSSGANVLTF.

The chain joins TRBV7-9 to TRBJ1-3; TCRdb's assignment of TRBD1 cannot be checked, as there is no DNA. Looked up from germline, CDR1 is SEHNR and CDR2 is FQNEAQ (reference sequence). The CDR3 sequence is 12 residues long. CDR3 residues: CASSASGGDIYF.

Its frequency marks this clonotype as medium-sized. This rearrangement joins TRBV6-5 to TRBJ1-2; TCRdb picks TRBD1, but there is no DNA to check that call. From germline, CDR1 is MNHEY and CDR2 SVGAGI. The CDR3 has 15 residues. CDR3 residues: CASSFRGRVNYGYTF.

The chain combines TRBV5-1 with TRBJ2-5; TCRdb's D call, TRBD2, is unchecked because there is no DNA. Germline V CDR1 and CDR2: SGHRS, YFSETQ. The CDR3 has 17 amino acids. The CDR3 region is CASSLVDPTSPQETQYF. The full variable domain, completed using reference TRBV5-1 and TRBJ2-5, is KAGVTQTPRYLIKTRGQQVTLSCSPISGHRSVSWYQQTPGQGLQFLFEYFSETQRNKGNFPGRFSGRQFSNSRSEMNVSTLELGDSALYLCASSLVDPTSPQETQYFGPGTRLLVL.